This T cell receptor beta chain is from a study of blood T cell repertoires in COVID-19. Germline V gene lookup returns CDR1 LGHDT and CDR2 YNNKEL (reference sequence). This CDR3 is built from 15 residues. Trimming removed 4 bases from V and 4 bases from J; junction bases left unmatched: 10. As processed by the authors: Reference gene primer amplification in the assay estimated nucleated cell counts. Repertoires were generated with immunoSEQ multiplex PCR, while TCRdb's copy carries only in-frame clones and drops some. V and J calls and clone size follow that table, whereas D and trimming were derived from the DNA. This sample has about 170,000 clones; 90% occur once, and the top ten carry about 0.54%.

The origin of this receptor is a man aged 50-59 years with acute or convalescent COVID-19. Sequenced sample: peripheral blood. The gene calls are TRBV3-1 (or the pseudogene TRBV3-2) and TRBJ2-7; 7 bases map to TRBD1. For the CDR3, the DNA is TGTGCCAGCAGCCGGTCCGGGACAGATGGGTACGAGCAGTACTTC. Protein sequence: CASSRSGTDGYEQYF.